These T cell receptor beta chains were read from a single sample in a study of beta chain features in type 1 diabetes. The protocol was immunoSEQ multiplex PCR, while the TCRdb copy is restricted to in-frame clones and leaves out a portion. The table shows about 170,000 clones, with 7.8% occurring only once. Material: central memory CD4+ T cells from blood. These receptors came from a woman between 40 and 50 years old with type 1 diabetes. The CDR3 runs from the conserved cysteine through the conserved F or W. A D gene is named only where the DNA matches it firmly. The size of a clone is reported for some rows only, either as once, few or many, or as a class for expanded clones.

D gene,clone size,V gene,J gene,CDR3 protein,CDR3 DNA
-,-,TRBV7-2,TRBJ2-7,CASSPQQAGSYEQYF,TGTGCCAGCAGCCCTCAACAAGCGGGTTCCTACGAGCAGTACTTC
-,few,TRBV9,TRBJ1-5,CASSVQGNQPQHF,TGTGCCAGCAGCGTCCAGGGCAATCAGCCCCAGCATTTT
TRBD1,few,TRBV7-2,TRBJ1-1,CASSSGQGRTEAFF,TGTGCCAGCAGCTCGGGACAGGGACGCACTGAAGCTTTCTTT
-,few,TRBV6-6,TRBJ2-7,CASSQKPQGYEQYF,TGTGCCAGCAGTCAAAAACCACAGGGCTACGAGCAGTACTTC
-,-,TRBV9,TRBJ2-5,CASSPGVQETQYF,TGTGCCAGCAGCCCCGGGGTTCAAGAGACCCAGTACTTC
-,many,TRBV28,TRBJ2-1,CASSSETREQFF,TGTGCCAGCAGCTCCGAGACTAGGGAACAGTTCTTC
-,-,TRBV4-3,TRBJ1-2,CASSQDFGRGIRGYTF,TGCGCCAGCAGCCAAGACTTCGGGCGGGGAATTCGTGGCTACACCTTC
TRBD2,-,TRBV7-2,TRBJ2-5,CASSLEGLAGETQYF,TGTGCCAGCAGCTTAGAAGGGCTAGCGGGAGAGACCCAGTACTTC
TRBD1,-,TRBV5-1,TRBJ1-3,CASSTGTAGNTIYF,TGCGCCAGCAGCACCGGGACAGCTGGAAACACCATATATTTT
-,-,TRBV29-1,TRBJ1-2,CSVEDQDNRAGGYTF,TGCAGCGTTGAAGATCAAGATAACAGGGCTGGAGGCTACACCTTC
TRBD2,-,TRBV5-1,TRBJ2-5,CASSSAGGRETQYF,TGCGCCAGCAGCTCTGCGGGGGGCCGAGAGACCCAGTACTTC
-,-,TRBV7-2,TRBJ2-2,CASRRESRVTGELFF,TGTGCCAGCAGACGAGAGTCTCGGGTAACCGGGGAGCTGTTTTTT
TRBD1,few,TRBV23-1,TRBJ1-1,CASSHQGAEAFF,TGCGCCAGCAGTCACCAGGGGGCTGAAGCTTTCTTT
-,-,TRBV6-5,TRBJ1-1,CASSYSAGAEAFF,TGTGCCAGCAGTTACTCGGCAGGGGCTGAAGCTTTCTTT
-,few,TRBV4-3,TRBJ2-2,CASSPQIQAKTGELFF,TGCGCCAGCAGCCCCCAAATACAGGCCAAGACCGGGGAGCTGTTTTTT
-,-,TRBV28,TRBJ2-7,CAIKDSSSYEQYF,TGTGCCATCAAGGACAGCAGCTCCTACGAGCAGTACTTC
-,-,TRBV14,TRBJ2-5,CASSPPRDFSQETQYF,TGTGCCAGCAGCCCCCCCCGGGACTTCTCTCAAGAGACCCAGTACTTC
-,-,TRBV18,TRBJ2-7,CASSPANAVSSSYEQYF,TGTGCCAGCTCACCAGCCAATGCCGTCTCGAGCTCCTACGAGCAGTACTTC
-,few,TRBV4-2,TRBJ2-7,CASSQRLSSYEQYF,TGTGCCAGCAGCCAGCGATTATCATCCTACGAGCAGTACTTC
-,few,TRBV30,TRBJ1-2,CAWSVRQLGYTF,TGTGCCTGGAGTGTACGACAACTTGGCTACACCTTC
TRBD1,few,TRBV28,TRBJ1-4,CASSEGAASRTNEKLFF,TGTGCCAGCAGTGAGGGGGCAGCCAGTCGGACTAATGAAAAACTGTTTTTT
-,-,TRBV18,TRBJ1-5,CASSPAPSGTFSSQPQHF,TGTGCCAGCTCACCTGCCCCCTCCGGGACATTCAGCTCTCAGCCCCAGCATTTT
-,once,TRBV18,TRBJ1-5,CASSPGGDSNQPQHF,TGTGCCAGCTCACCGGGAGGAGATAGCAATCAGCCCCAGCATTTT
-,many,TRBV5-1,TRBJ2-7,CASSLESGDEQYF,TGCGCCAGCAGCTTGGAATCGGGGGACGAGCAGTACTTC
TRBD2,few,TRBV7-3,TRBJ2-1,CASSFKTSGTNEQFF,TGTGCCAGCAGCTTTAAAACTAGCGGGACGAATGAGCAGTTCTTC